This T cell receptor (beta chain) appears in the sequencing data of a study of graft-versus-host responses after intestinal transplantation. The CDR3 is 15 amino acids. CDR1 is SGHTA and CDR2 is FQGTGA in the germline V gene. V lost 0 bases, J lost 5 bases, and 13 bases lay in between. The table came from immunoSEQ multiplex PCR; TCRdb's copy has only in-frame clones and leaves some out. The table shows about 97,000 clones, with about 93% occurring only once. The sequence derives from a human patient who received an intestinal transplant, so some T cells may come from the graft donor. The sequenced sample was PBMCs, obtained 450 to 480 days after intestinal transplant. The chain links TRBV7-3 to TRBJ1-1; possible D gene TRBD1, 5 bases. The chain's CDR3 is CASSLTPGLETEAFF. The CDR3 DNA reads as TGTGCCAGCAGCTTAACGCCAGGGTTGGAAACTGAAGCTTTCTTT.